The T cell receptor (beta chain) described here comes from a study of T cells after yellow fever vaccination. Study-wide results and caveats: The study noted that FACS-sorted repertoires could contain abundant clonotypes contaminating from the bulk population.

This clonotype has a count of ten or more. Its antigen remains unknown. The germline CDR1 and CDR2 sequences are SGHRS and YFSETQ. The length of the CDR3 is 16 residues. J was trimmed by 7 bases and V by 3 bases; bases with no gene match: 8. Each CDR3 protein gets one entry after TCRdb re-called the 5' RACE reads with MiXCR. The top ten hold less than 2.5% of the sample, which has about 69,000 distinct CDR3 sequences, approximately 5% seen once. The chain employs TRBV5-1 and TRBJ2-1; 12 positions match TRBD1. Source: CD4+ T cells sorted from PBMCs, taken around 16 days after the first yellow fever vaccination. The sequence came from a man between 18 and 29 years old who received the YFV17D yellow fever vaccine. This CDR3 is CASSWPRDRGRNEQFF. The CDR3 nucleotides read TGCGCCAGCAGCTGGCCCCGGGACAGGGGGCGGAATGAGCAGTTCTTC.